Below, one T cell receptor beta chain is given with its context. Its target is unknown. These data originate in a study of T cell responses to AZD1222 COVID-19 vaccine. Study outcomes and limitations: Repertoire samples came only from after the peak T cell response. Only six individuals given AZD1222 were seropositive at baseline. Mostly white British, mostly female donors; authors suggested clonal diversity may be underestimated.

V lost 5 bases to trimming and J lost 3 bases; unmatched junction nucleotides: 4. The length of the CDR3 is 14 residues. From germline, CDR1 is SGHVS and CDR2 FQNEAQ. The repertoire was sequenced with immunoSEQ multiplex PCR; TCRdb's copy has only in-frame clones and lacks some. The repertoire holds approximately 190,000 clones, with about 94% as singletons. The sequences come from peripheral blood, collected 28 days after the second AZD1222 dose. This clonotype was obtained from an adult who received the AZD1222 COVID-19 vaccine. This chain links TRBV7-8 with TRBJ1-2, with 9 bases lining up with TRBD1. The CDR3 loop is CASSRRDRDYGYTF. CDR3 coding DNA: TGTGCCAGCAGCCGCCGGGACAGGGACTATGGCTACACCTTC.